This is a list of T cell receptor beta chains from one sample in a study of regulatory T cells in long-lasting Graves disease. MiXCR, run by TCRdb on the multiplex PCR reads, gives a single entry per CDR3 protein. Counted here are roughly 250,000 distinct CDR3 sequences, 15% to 20% occurring once; the ten biggest clones make up roughly 15%. The sample also formed part of further work on T cells in Graves' hyperthyroidism and ophthalmopathy.

The specimen comprised peripheral blood mononuclear cells (PBMCs), sampled at new diagnosis, from a patient treated with antithyroid drugs. These receptors were obtained from a woman aged 25 to 45 with Graves disease. Both conserved end residues are part of each CDR3. D genes are given only for firm matches. Clone size is stated in some rows and not others, as once, few, many or a class when expanded.

clone size	D gene	V gene	J gene	CDR3 DNA	CDR3 protein
few	-	TRBV29-1	TRBJ2-7	TGCAGCGTTGGGCAGACGGATACCTACGAGCAGTACTTC	CSVGQTDTYEQYF
few	-	TRBV6-9	TRBJ2-7	TGTGCCAGCAGTTTCACGAGCGACTTGCCCCGCTACGGGCAGTACTTC	CASSFTSDLPRYGQYF
many	TRBD1	TRBV27	TRBJ2-1	TGTGCCAGCACACAGGACAGGGGCGGGTACAATGAGCAGTTCTTC	CASTQDRGGYNEQFF
many	-	TRBV7-9	TRBJ2-2	TGTGCCAGCAGCTTAGCGGCACGAATTCACACCGGGGAGCTGTTTTTT	CASSLAARIHTGELFF
many	-	TRBV12-3/TRBV12-4	TRBJ1-4	TGTGCCAGCAGCCACAAGGGTGAACTGTTTTTT	CASSHKGELFF
many	-	TRBV29-1	TRBJ1-1	TGCAGCGCAAAGGACCGGGAGAACACTGAAGCTTTCTTT	CSAKDRENTEAFF
many	-	TRBV6-5	TRBJ2-1	TGTGCCAGCAGTTACTCGATGTCGGGCAATGAGCAGTTCTTC	CASSYSMSGNEQFF
many	TRBD1	TRBV6-1	TRBJ2-7	TGTGCCAGCAGTGAAGCTGGCAGGGGGCGTGAGCAGTACTTC	CASSEAGRGREQYF
many	-	TRBV3-1	TRBJ2-7	TGTGCCAGCCCTGTCGCCTACGAGCAGTACTTC	CASPVAYEQYF
many	TRBD1	TRBV6-1	TRBJ1-1	TGTGCCAGCCAAACCCCGGGACAGGGGAACACTGAAGCTTTCTTT	CASQTPGQGNTEAFF
many	TRBD1	TRBV7-3	TRBJ1-2	TGTGCCAGCAGTCTCGACAGGGGCTATGGCTACACCTTC	CASSLDRGYGYTF
many	-	TRBV7-8	TRBJ2-2	TGTGCCAGCAGCTTTCCCCGGGACAACTCGAACACCGGGGAGCTGTTTTTT	CASSFPRDNSNTGELFF
-	TRBD1	TRBV15	TRBJ1-1	TGTGCCACCAGCATCCGGGACAGGGCCCCTGAAGCTTTCTTT	CATSIRDRAPEAFF
many	-	TRBV7-2	TRBJ1-4	TGTGCCAGCAGCTCCCGACAGGTTTTCGAAAAACTGTTTTTT	CASSSRQVFEKLFF
many	-	TRBV3-1	TRBJ2-1	TGTGCCAGCAGCCATAAGATAAGGGACCCTTCCTACAATGAGCAGTTCTTC	CASSHKIRDPSYNEQFF
many	-	TRBV18	TRBJ1-1	TGTGCCAGCTCATCTGACACGACCACTGAAGCTTTCTTT	CASSSDTTTEAFF
many	TRBD1	TRBV2	TRBJ1-1	TGTGCCAGCAGCAGGACAGGGGCTGGGGGCACTGAAGCTTTCTTT	CASSRTGAGGTEAFF
-	-	TRBV28	TRBJ1-1	TGTGCCAGCAGAAAGTACCCGAACACTGAAGCTTTCTTT	CASRKYPNTEAFF
many	-	TRBV18	TRBJ1-5	TGTGCCAGCTCACCAACGGCGGATCAGCCCCAGCATTTT	CASSPTADQPQHF
many	-	TRBV6-5	TRBJ2-7	TGTGCCAGCAGTTGGGACGGCAGCTCCTACGAGCAGTACTTC	CASSWDGSSYEQYF
few	TRBD2	TRBV7-2	TRBJ2-1	TGTGCCAGCAGCTTATCGGGCGGGGGGGCCCACAATGAGCAGTTCTTC	CASSLSGGGAHNEQFF
many	-	TRBV10-3	TRBJ1-2	TGTGCCATCAAGGGACGAGGAGGGACTAACTATGGCTACACCTTC	CAIKGRGGTNYGYTF
few	-	TRBV5-6	TRBJ2-2	TGTGCCAGCAACCGGGACACGGACACCGGGGAGCTGTTTTTT	CASNRDTDTGELFF
-	-	TRBV7-2	TRBJ2-3	TGTGCCAGCAGGAGGGCCTCACACACAGATACGCAGTATTTT	CASRRASHTDTQYF
once	-	TRBV3-1	TRBJ2-5	TGTGCCAGCAGTGTCATAACGCGTGGAGGGACCCAGTACTTC	CASSVITRGGTQYF
many	TRBD2	TRBV20-1	TRBJ2-3	TGCAGTGCTGGGGGTAGCGGGGGGAACACAGATACGCAGTATTTT	CSAGGSGGNTDTQYF
many	TRBD2	TRBV30	TRBJ2-7	TGTGCCTGGAGTAAGGGCGGGAGCTCCTACGAGCAGTACTTC	CAWSKGGSSYEQYF
many	-	TRBV6-2/TRBV6-3	TRBJ1-5	TGTGCCAGCACCCTCGGCGGGGCATGGAGCAATCAGCCCCAGCATTTT	CASTLGGAWSNQPQHF
many	-	TRBV14	TRBJ2-7	TGTGCCAGCAGCCAAGATCCAGCGGATGCCTACGAGCAGTACTTC	CASSQDPADAYEQYF
many	-	TRBV20-1	TRBJ2-1	TGCAGTGCTAAACCGGTGTGGGGGGTTAGGAATGAGCAGTTCTTC	CSAKPVWGVRNEQFF
few	-	TRBV6-5	TRBJ2-2	TGTGCCAGCAGTTGCATACCTACGGATCCCAAGGGCGGGGAGCTGTTTTTT	CASSCIPTDPKGGELFF
many	-	TRBV19	TRBJ1-1	TGTGCCAGTAGTATTATTGGGAAAAACACTGAAGCTTTCTTT	CASSIIGKNTEAFF
many	-	TRBV4-1	TRBJ2-3	TGCGCCAGCAGCCAAGCAAAGGGGGGCACAGATACGCAGTATTTT	CASSQAKGGTDTQYF
many	-	TRBV6-5	TRBJ1-5	TGTGCCAGCAGTTATGGGCGAGGGACATTACAGCCCCAGCATTTT	CASSYGRGTLQPQHF
-	TRBD1	TRBV24-1	TRBJ2-1	TGTGCCACCGGGACAGCCTATGAGCAGTTCTTC	CATGTAYEQFF
many	-	TRBV5-6	TRBJ2-3	TGTGCCAGCAGCTTGGGGGTGGGGGATACGCAGTATTTT	CASSLGVGDTQYF
-	TRBD1	TRBV2	TRBJ1-5	TGTGCCAGCAGTGACAGGGGGCATAGTGGGGGCAATCAGCCCCAGCATTTT	CASSDRGHSGGNQPQHF
-	TRBD1	TRBV7-2	TRBJ1-2	TGTGCCAGCAGCTTAGGGGGGACAGGGGCGCAAGGCTACACCTTC	CASSLGGTGAQGYTF
few	-	TRBV29-1	TRBJ2-5	TGCAGCGTTGAAGGCCAGACCCAAGAGACCCAGTACTTC	CSVEGQTQETQYF
many	-	TRBV5-1	TRBJ2-3	TGCGCCAGCAGCCTCAGGGACCGCACAGATACGCAGTATTTT	CASSLRDRTDTQYF
many	-	TRBV7-2	TRBJ2-7	TGTGCCAGCACTAAGGCACAGGGTCCTGCCGAGCAGTACTTC	CASTKAQGPAEQYF
many	TRBD2	TRBV29-1	TRBJ2-3	TGCAGCGTTGGGTCCTTAGGCGGGGGTATCACAGATACGCAGTATTTT	CSVGSLGGGITDTQYF
many	-	TRBV9	TRBJ2-3	TGTGCCAGCAGCGTAGGCGGCGGGGTTGTTGTAACAGATACGCAGTATTTT	CASSVGGGVVVTDTQYF
few	-	TRBV5-8	TRBJ1-1	TGTGCCAGCAGCTACAGGATGGGGAACACTGAAGCTTTCTTT	CASSYRMGNTEAFF
many	TRBD2	TRBV7-2	TRBJ2-2	TGTGCCAGCAGCTCCGGGACTAGCGGGATTACCGGGGAGCTGTTTTTT	CASSSGTSGITGELFF
many	-	TRBV2	TRBJ1-1	TGTGCCAGCAGTGTCAACAGGGTGAACACTGAAGCTTTCTTT	CASSVNRVNTEAFF
few	TRBD1	TRBV7-9	TRBJ2-2	TGTGCCAGCAGCCTCGTCTGGACAGGGGCCGGGGAGCTGTTTTTT	CASSLVWTGAGELFF
many	-	TRBV2	TRBJ1-1	TGTGCCAGCAGTGAAGGAGGCCCAGGGGATACTGAAGCTTTCTTT	CASSEGGPGDTEAFF
many	TRBD1	TRBV5-5	TRBJ1-2	TGTGCCAGCAGCTTGGGGGTCCGGGACAGTGGTAACTATGGCTACACCTTC	CASSLGVRDSGNYGYTF
few	-	TRBV7-7	TRBJ2-1	TGTGCTAGCAGCAAATGGGGGGGCAGCAATGAGCAGTTCTTC	CASSKWGGSNEQFF
many	-	TRBV10-3	TRBJ2-5	TGTGCCATCAGTGAGGACCAGCGGGAGACCCAGTACTTC	CAISEDQRETQYF
many	-	TRBV20-1	TRBJ1-4	TGCAGTGCTAGAGAAAAGGGGAATTGGGAAAAACTGTTTTTT	CSAREKGNWEKLFF